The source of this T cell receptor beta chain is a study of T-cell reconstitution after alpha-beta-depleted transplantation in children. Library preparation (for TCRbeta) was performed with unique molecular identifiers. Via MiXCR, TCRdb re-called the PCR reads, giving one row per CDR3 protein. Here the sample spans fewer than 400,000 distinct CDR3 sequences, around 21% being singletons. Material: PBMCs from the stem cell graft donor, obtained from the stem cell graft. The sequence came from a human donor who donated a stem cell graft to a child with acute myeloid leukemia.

CDR3: CASSPLQDPYTDTQYF. DNA of the CDR3: TGTGCCAGCAGCCCCTTACAGGACCCCTACACAGATACGCAGTATTTT. V is TRBV3-1 and J is TRBJ2-3; TRBD1 is a possible D gene (5 bases). Between the trimmed V and J ends, which lost 4 bases and 2 bases, there was a span of 16 bases. The V gene's germline CDR1 is LGHDT and CDR2 YNNKEL (reference sequence). The CDR3 spans 16 residues.